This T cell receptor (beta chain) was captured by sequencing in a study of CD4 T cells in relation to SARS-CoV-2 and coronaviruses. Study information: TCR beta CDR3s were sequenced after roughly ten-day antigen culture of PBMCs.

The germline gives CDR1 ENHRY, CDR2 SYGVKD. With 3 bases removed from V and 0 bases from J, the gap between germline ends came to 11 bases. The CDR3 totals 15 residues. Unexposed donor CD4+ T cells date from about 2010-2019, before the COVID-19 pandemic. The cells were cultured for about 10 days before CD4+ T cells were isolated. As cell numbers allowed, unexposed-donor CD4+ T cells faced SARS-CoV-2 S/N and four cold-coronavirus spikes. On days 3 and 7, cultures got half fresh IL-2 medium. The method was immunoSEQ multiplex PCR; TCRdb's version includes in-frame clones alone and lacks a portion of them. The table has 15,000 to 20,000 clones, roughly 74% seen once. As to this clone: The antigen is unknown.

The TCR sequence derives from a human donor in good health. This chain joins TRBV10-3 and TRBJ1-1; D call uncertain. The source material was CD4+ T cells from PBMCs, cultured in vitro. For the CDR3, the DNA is TGTGCCATCAGTGAAAGTATACAGATGAACACTGAAGCTTTCTTT. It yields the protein CAISESIQMNTEAFF.